The clone carrying this T cell receptor (beta chain) has a count of ten or more. Its antigen is unknown. 2 million PBMCs stored at -80 C were the source of the unsorted libraries. This entry belongs to a study of neurological immune-mediated disorders. Study details: The multiple sclerosis group of some 35 included 31 relapsing-remitting and 3 secondary progressive patients.

TCRdb processed the 5' RACE reads anew with MiXCR; each CDR3 protein has one entry. In the table there are 40,000 or so distinct CDR3 sequences, around 2.5% of which are singletons. The CDR3 covers 18 residues. The germline CDR1 and CDR2 sequences are DFQATT and SNEGSKA (reference sequence). V lost 5 bases, J lost 6 bases, and 29 bases lay in between. Study-wide points: In HTLV-1-associated myelopathy, TCR clonal expansion was greatest, whereas multiple sclerosis had the least, falling below healthy controls. The multiple sclerosis repertoire cluster had no clinical or MRI correlate.

This TCR was recovered from a man aged 25 to 45 with multiple sclerosis. This chain uses TRBV20-1 with TRBJ2-1; D possibly corresponds to TRBD1 (8 bases). Input material: PBMCs. The CDR3 is CSASKGGDLLQGVNEQFF. The CDR3 DNA is TGCAGTGCTTCGAAAGGGGGGGACCTCCTACAGGGGGTCAATGAGCAGTTCTTC.